The 13 T cell receptor beta chains in this list originate from one sample, sequenced in a study of shared clonotypes between healthy human individuals. Sequencing used immunoSEQ multiplex PCR; TCRdb keeps in-frame clones, though not all of them. This sample has millions of clones, with 85% to 95% found just once. Positively selected for CCR7, the CD45RO-negative cells used as naive CD8 cells excluded terminally differentiated effector memory CD45RA+ cells. Sequenced: naive CD8+ T cells sorted from blood. These receptors were obtained from a man aged 18 to 29 in good health.

The chain links TRBV10-3 to TRBJ2-1; D perhaps matches TRBD1 (6 bases). The CDR3 spans 18 residues. Trimming stripped 4 bases from V and 5 bases from J, with 24 bases between. Germline V gives CDR1 ENHRY, CDR2 SYGVKD. The CDR3 loop reads CAISASQNRQGTHNEQFF. The CDR3 DNA sequence: TGTGCCATCAGTGCCTCACAAAACCGGCAGGGGACACACAATGAGCAGTTCTTC.

V and J are TRBV10-2 and TRBJ2-7, with TRBD2 matching over 14 bases. The CDR3 contains 15 residues. CDR1 WSHSY and CDR2 SAAADI come from the germline V gene. The ends lost 3 bases at V and 7 bases at J; junction bases unmatched: 5. CDR3 bases: TGCGCCAGCAGTGAAATGGGACTAGCGGGGGAAGAGCAGTACTTC. Translating it yields CASSEMGLAGEEQYF.

The chain employs TRBV7-6 and TRBJ2-1; perhaps TRBD1 as D (6 bases). The CDR3 is 17 amino acids. Germline-derived CDR1 and CDR2 are SGHVS and FNYEAQ. Trimming removed 0 bases at V and 2 bases at J, with 14 bases between. CDR3 sequence (DNA): TGTGCCAGCAGCTTAGCGGGGGCGCCCCGGCCCTACAATGAGCAGTTCTTC. Its protein is CASSLAGAPRPYNEQFF.

The genes are TRBV11-3 and TRBJ2-1, with D perhaps matching TRBD2 (6 bases). Trimming removed 5 bases at V and 7 bases at J, with 15 bases between. Germline V gene lookup returns CDR1 SGHNT and CDR2 YENEEA. There are 14 residues in the CDR3. CDR3 coding DNA: TGTGCCAGCAGCAGCCCGGGACTCCGAAATGAGCAGTTCTTC. Translation gives CASSSPGLRNEQFF.

This rearrangement joins TRBV11-2 to TRBJ2-1, with D maybe TRBD1 (6 bases). Trimming took 6 bases from V and 4 from J, leaving 10 bases between them. Germline V gives CDR1 SGHAT, CDR2 FQNNGV. CDR3 length equals 13 residues. CDR3 in DNA: TGTGCCAGCAGACCAGGGGCATACAATGAGCAGTTCTTC. This codes for CASRPGAYNEQFF.

The rearrangement links TRBV30 to TRBJ2-1; 15 bases map to TRBD2. CDR1 is GTSNPN and CDR2 is SVGIG in the germline V gene (reference sequence). The J segment lost 9 bases and the V segment lost 7 bases, leaving 7 bases of the junction unmatched. CDR3 size: 14 residues. CDR3 coding DNA: TGTGCCTCCGGACTAGCGGGAGGGCCCGGTGAGCAGTTCTTC. Translated: CASGLAGGPGEQFF.

The rearrangement links TRBV9 to TRBJ1-5; unclear D gene. Per the germline V gene, CDR1 is SGDLS and CDR2 is YYNGEE. The CDR3 runs to 13 residues. V was shortened by 0 bases and J by 6 bases, with 7 bases between the two germline ends. This chain's CDR3 is CASSVGSFQPQHF. The CDR3, as DNA: TGTGCCAGCAGCGTAGGATCCTTTCAGCCCCAGCATTTT.

The chain uses TRBV10-2 and TRBJ2-2, with D perhaps TRBD2 (5 bases). V was clipped by 4 bases and J by 5 bases, with 11 bases between them. CDR1 is WSHSY and CDR2 is SAAADI in the germline V gene. CDR3 length: 14 amino acids. The CDR3 DNA reads as TGCGCCAGCAGTGCCGACCCGGGGACCGGGGAGCTGTTTTTT. This gives the protein CASSADPGTGELFF.

The chain is built from TRBV7-9 and TRBJ2-5, with a weak D call TRBD1 (5 bases). CDR3 length: 12 residues. Trimming pared 8 bases from V and 5 bases from J, leaving 12 bases between. Germline CDR1 SEHNR, CDR2 FQNEAQ (reference sequence). CDR3 protein: CASSGHPETQYF. CDR3 DNA sequence: TGTGCCAGCTCTGGACATCCGGAGACCCAGTACTTC.

The J gene is TRBJ2-3, the V gene TRBV21-1; the table's D call of TRBD2 was not tested on the DNA. TRBV21-1 constitutes a pseudogene. The CDR3 has 18 residues. CDR3 loop: CASSKWASGGGSTDTQYF. The CDR3 region has the DNA TGTGCCAGCAGCAAGTGGGCTAGCGGAGGGGGTTCCACAGATACGCAGTATTTT.

The CDR3 DNA sequence: TGCGCCAGCAGTGACCCGGACACCGAGCAGTACTTC. It is translated as CASSDPDTEQYF. The rearrangement links TRBV10-1 to TRBJ2-7; a possible D gene is TRBD1 (5 bases). Germline V gene lookup returns CDR1 WNHNN and CDR2 SYGVQD (reference sequence). This CDR3 has 12 amino acids. V lost 3 bases to trimming and J lost 6 bases, with 9 bases between them.

The CDR3, as DNA: TGTGCCAGCAGCTTAAATCCCCCAGTCGGCTTTAGTGATTCCTACACCTTC. Its protein product is CASSLNPPVGFSDSYTF. The chain is built from TRBV13 and TRBJ1-2; D not resolved. CDR3 length equals 17 residues. Germline CDR1 is PRHDT and CDR2 is FYEKMQ (reference sequence). Trimming shortened V by 2 bases and J by 10 bases, and 26 bases separated the two germline ends. The full variable domain, its missing parts supplied by reference TRBV13 and TRBJ1-2, is AAGVIQSPRHLIKEKRETATLKCYPIPRHDTVYWYQQGPGQDPQFLISFYEKMQSDKGSIPDRFSAQQFSDYHSELNMSSLELGDSALYFCASSLNPPVGFSDSYTFGSGTRLTVV.

The CDR3 sequence is CASSPEPDTQYF. The CDR3 DNA is TGCGCCAGCAGTCCCGAACCGGATACGCAGTATTTT. V is TRBV5-1 and J is TRBJ2-3; no clear D gene. CDR1 SGHRS and CDR2 YFSETQ come from the germline V gene. V dropped 5 bases and J dropped 6 bases, with 10 bases sitting between them. This CDR3 is built from 12 residues.